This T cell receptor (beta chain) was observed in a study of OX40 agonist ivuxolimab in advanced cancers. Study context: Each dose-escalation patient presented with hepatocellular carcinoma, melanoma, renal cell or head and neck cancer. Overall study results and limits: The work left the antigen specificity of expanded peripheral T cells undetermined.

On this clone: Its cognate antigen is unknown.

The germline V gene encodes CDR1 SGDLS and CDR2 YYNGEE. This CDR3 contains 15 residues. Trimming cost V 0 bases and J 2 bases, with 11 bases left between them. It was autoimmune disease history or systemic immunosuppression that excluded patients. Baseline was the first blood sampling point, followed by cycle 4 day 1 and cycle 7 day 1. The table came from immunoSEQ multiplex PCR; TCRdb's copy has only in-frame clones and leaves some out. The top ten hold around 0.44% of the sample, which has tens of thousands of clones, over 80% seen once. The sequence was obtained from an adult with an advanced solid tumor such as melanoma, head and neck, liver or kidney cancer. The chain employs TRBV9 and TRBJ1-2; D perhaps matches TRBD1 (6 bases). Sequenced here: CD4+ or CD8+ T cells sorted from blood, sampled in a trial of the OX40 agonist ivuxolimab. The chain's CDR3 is CASSVGAGGNYGYTF. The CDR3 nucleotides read TGTGCCAGCAGCGTAGGTGCCGGGGGCAACTATGGCTACACCTTC.